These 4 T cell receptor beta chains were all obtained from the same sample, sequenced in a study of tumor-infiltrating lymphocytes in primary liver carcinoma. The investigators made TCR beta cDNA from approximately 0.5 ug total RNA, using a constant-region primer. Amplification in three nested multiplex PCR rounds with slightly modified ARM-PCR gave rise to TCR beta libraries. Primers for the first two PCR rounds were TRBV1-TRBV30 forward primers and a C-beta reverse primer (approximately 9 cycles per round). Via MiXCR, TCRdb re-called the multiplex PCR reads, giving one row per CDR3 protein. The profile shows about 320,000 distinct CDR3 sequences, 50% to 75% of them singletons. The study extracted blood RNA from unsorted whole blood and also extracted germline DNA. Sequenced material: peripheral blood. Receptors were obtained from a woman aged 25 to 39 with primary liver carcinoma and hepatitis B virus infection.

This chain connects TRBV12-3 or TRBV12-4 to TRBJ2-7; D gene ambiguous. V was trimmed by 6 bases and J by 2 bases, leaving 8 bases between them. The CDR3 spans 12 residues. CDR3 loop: CASSPHPYEQYF. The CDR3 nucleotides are TGTGCCAGCAGCCCCCACCCCTACGAGCAGTACTTC.

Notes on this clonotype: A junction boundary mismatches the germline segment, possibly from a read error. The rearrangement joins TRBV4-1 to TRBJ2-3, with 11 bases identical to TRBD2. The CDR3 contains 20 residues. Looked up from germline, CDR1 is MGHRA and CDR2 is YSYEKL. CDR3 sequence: CASSQVPRGLAVSSTNTQYF. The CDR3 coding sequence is TGTGCCAGCAGCCAAGTCCCCCGGGGACTAGCGGTCTCTAGCACAAATACGCAGTATTTT.

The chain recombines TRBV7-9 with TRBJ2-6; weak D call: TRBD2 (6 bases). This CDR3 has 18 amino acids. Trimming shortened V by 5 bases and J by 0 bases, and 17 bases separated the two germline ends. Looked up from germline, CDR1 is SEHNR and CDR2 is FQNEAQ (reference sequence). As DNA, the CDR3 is TGTGCCAGCAGCCCGCGGGACTTTACCTACTCTGGGGCCAACGTCCTGACTTTC. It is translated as CASSPRDFTYSGANVLTF.

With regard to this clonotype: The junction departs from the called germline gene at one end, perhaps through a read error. The CDR3 region is CASSFVGYEQNF. CDR3 nucleotides: TGTGCCAGCAGCTTCGTGGGCTACGAGCAGAACTTC. The chain uses TRBV11-1 and TRBJ2-7; D unresolved. This CDR3 contains 12 residues. CDR1 and CDR2 (germline): SGHAT, FQDESV (reference sequence).